One T cell receptor beta chain is described in this entry. Its antigen remains unknown. The PCR employed 60 Vbeta primers together with 13 Jbeta primers. Methods used by the authors: As a later analysis found, there were approximately 80 million unique TCR beta chains, of which some 10 million were shared. TCRdb's copy holds only in-frame clones and misses some; the assay was immunoSEQ multiplex PCR. For V, J and clone size, that table is used; D and trimming come from the DNA. The data show 20,000 to 30,000 clones, just under 80% seen once. The record originates from a study of cytomegalovirus exposure and HLA in healthy donors. Overall study: An early data release held tens of millions of unique TCRs from HLA-typed donors.

Findings and limits, study-wide: Common viral pathogens seemed to be connected with several of the most significant clusters, according to a later analysis. Under 20,000 TCR beta sequences were associated with HLA alleles at 0.05 false discovery rate in a later analysis.

Germline V gene data show CDR1 as MDHEN and CDR2 as SYDVKM. The CDR3 extends over 14 amino acids. Germline trimming cut 5 bases from V and 0 bases from J; bases unmatched to any gene: 3. The sample comprised PBMCs. The rearrangement joins TRBV28 to TRBJ2-7, with 8 nucleotides matching TRBD1. This receptor was identified in a male donor in good health and CMV-seronegative. In DNA form, the CDR3 reads TGTGCCAGCAGTGCTACAGGGGGCTCCTACGAGCAGTACTTC. Its translation is CASSATGGSYEQYF.